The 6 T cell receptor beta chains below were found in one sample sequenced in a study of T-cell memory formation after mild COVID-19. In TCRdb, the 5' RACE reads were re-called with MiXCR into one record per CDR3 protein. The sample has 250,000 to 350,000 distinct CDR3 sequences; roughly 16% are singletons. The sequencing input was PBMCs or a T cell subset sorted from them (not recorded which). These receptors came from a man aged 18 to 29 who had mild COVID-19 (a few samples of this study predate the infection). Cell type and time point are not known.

The CDR3 loop reads CASSQAGTSGDQETQYF. CDR3 DNA: TGCGCCAGCAGCCAAGCCGGGACTAGCGGGGACCAAGAGACCCAGTACTTC. J is TRBJ2-5 and V is TRBV4-1, with 13 bases identical to TRBD2. This CDR3 region has 17 residues. Trimming took 1 base from V and 0 from J; bases not matched to a gene: 2. Looked up from germline, CDR1 is MGHRA and CDR2 is YSYEKL.

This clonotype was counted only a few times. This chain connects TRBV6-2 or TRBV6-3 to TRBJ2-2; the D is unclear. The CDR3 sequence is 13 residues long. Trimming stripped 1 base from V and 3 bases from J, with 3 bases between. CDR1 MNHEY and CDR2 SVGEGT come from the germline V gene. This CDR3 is CASSYWDTGELFF. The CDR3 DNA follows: TGTGCCAGCAGTTACTGGGACACCGGGGAGCTGTTTTTT.

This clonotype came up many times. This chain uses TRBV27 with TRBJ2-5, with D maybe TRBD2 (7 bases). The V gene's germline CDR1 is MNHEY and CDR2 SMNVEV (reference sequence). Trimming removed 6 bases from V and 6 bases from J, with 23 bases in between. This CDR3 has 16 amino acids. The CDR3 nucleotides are TGTGCCAGCAGCACAAACCGAGGCGGGGGCGGCAAGACCCAGTACTTC. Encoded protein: CASSTNRGGGGKTQYF.

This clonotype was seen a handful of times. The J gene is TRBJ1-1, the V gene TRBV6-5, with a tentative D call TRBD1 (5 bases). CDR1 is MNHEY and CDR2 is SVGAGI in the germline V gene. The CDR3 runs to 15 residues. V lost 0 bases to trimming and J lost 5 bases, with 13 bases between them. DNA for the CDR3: TGTGCCAGCAGTTACTCGATTCACGGGGGGACTGAAGCTTTCTTT. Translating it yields CASSYSIHGGTEAFF.

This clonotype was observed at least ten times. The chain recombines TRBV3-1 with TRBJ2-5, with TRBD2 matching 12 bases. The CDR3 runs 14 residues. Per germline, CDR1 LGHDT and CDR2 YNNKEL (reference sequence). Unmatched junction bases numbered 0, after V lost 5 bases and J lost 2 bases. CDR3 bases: TGTGCCAGCAGCACTAGCGGGGGGCAAGAGACCCAGTACTTC. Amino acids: CASSTSGGQETQYF.

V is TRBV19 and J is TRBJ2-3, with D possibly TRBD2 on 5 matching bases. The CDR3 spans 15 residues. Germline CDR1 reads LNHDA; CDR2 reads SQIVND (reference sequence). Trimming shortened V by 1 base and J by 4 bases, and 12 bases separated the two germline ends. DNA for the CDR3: TGTGCCAGTAGTATAGTGGACTCTGTGGCAGATACGCAGTATTTT. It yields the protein CASSIVDSVADTQYF.